Sequencing of this T cell receptor beta chain was carried out in a study of human T cells and chemical hapten exposure. This CDR3 has 14 amino acids. CDR1 is SGHRS, CDR2 YFSETQ, per germline. Trimming took off 2 bases at V and 6 bases at J, with 15 bases between the two ends. TCRdb fed the RACE reads into MiXCR, producing one record per CDR3 protein. Of tens of thousands of distinct CDR3 sequences detected, 10% to 12% appear once; the ten largest clones hold roughly 3.7%. This clonotype was recorded at least ten times. Specified time point: patch test 3, about 24 weeks after DPC sensitization. As for treatment: therapeutic diphenylcyclopropenone sensitization with weekly scalp DPC.

The source of this sequence is a woman aged 45-59 years with alopecia areata. Some clones in this sample may be carry-over from other donors' samples. Material: whole blood, obtained in connection with sensitization to the hapten diphenylcyclopropenone (DPC). The chain couples TRBV5-1 to TRBJ2-7, with D uncertain. For the CDR3, the DNA is TGCGCCAGCAGCTTAAAAGGGCCGCCGATCGAGCAGTACTTC. This codes for CASSLKGPPIEQYF.